These 24 T cell receptor beta chains were sequenced from one sample in a study of shared T cell receptors in the human thymus (dated by TCRdb to the early 2020s). Library method: the immunoSEQ multiplex PCR assay. TCRdb took over this immuneACCESS table, retaining in-frame rearrangements with V and J assigned. Such tables are incomplete; in checked studies, under half of the missing clones stem from an unresolved V gene, and the remainder is unexplained. In this sample the table shows approximately 490,000 clones, roughly 74% of which occur a single time. The ten largest clones take up more than 0.01% of the sample. These data were also filed under a second study, of human thymus T cells.

The sample taken for sequencing was thymocytes. These receptors were obtained from a boy younger than two with a congenital heart defect. Donor details come from another sample of the same person, matched by shared clones.

The V call is TRBV27, the J call TRBJ1-2; 7 bases are a match to TRBD1. J gave up 7 bases and V 5 bases, and 13 bases lay outside the gene matches. Germline V gene data show CDR1 as MNHEY and CDR2 as SMNVEV (reference sequence). This CDR3 region has 15 residues. CDR3 protein: CASSLEGTASFGYTF. In nucleotides, the CDR3 is TGTGCCAGCAGTCTAGAGGGGACAGCCTCCTTTGGCTACACCTTC.

The chain links TRBV4-3 to TRBJ1-5, with D perhaps matching TRBD1 (5 bases). V dropped 1 base and J dropped 2 bases, with 12 bases sitting between them. This CDR3 has 16 amino acids. Germline loops: CDR1 LGHNA, CDR2 YSLEER. The CDR3 DNA sequence: TGCGCCAGCAGCCAAGGGGGCCTTGGGGGCAATCAGCCCCAGCATTTT. This translates into CASSQGGLGGNQPQHF.

The V gene is TRBV9, the J gene TRBJ2-5; 9 bases align to TRBD2. This CDR3 contains 17 residues. In germline, CDR1 is SGDLS, CDR2 YYNGEE. J lost 2 bases, V lost 0 bases, and 8 bases had no gene match. This CDR3 reads CASSVGKYLAGQETQYF. CDR3 in DNA: TGTGCCAGCAGCGTAGGGAAGTACCTAGCGGGACAAGAGACCCAGTACTTC.

The chain uses TRBV10-1 and TRBJ2-3, with TRBD2 identical over 7 bases. This CDR3 contains 15 residues. Germline CDR1 WNHNN, CDR2 SYGVQD (reference sequence). J gave up 1 base and V 3 bases, and 4 bases lay outside the gene matches. Written as DNA, the CDR3 is TGCGCCAGCAGTGATGAGGGAGGGGGCACAGATACGCAGTATTTT. It is translated as CASSDEGGGTDTQYF.

The V gene is TRBV10-3, the J gene TRBJ2-7; TRBD1 matches 9 bases. Germline CDR1 reads ENHRY; CDR2 reads SYGVKD. V shed 5 bases, J shed 4 bases, and the junction held 6 bases outside the gene matches. This CDR3 is 14 amino acids long. DNA for the CDR3: TGTGCCATCAGTAGGGACAGGGTCTTATACGAGCAGTACTTC. Translation gives CAISRDRVLYEQYF.

This clone appeared a few times. CDR3 in amino acids: CASSCQGCNQPQHF. The CDR3 nucleotides read TGTGCCAGCAGCTGCCAGGGTTGCAATCAGCCCCAGCATTTT. The chain joins TRBV5-6 to TRBJ1-5, with D tentatively TRBD1 (5 bases). The CDR3 consists of 14 residues. Germline loops: CDR1 SGHDT, CDR2 YYEEEE. V shed 3 bases and J shed 2 bases, with 9 bases lying between them.

V gene TRBV4-3 combines with J gene TRBJ2-3, with TRBD2 identical over 9 bases. This CDR3 is 19 amino acids long. Trimming removed 1 base from V and 1 base from J; junction bases left unmatched: 12. Germline CDR1 reads LGHNA; CDR2 reads YSLEER. In nucleotides, the CDR3 is TGCGCCAGCAGCCAAGGCGGTAGCGGGAGCTTTTCCGGCACAGATACGCAGTATTTT. Translation: CASSQGGSGSFSGTDTQYF.

The rearrangement links TRBV4-1 to TRBJ1-1; tentatively, D is TRBD1 (6 bases). V lost 4 bases and J lost 3, with 15 bases in between. The germline V gene has CDR1 MGHRA and CDR2 YSYEKL. The CDR3 consists of 15 residues. The CDR3 DNA follows: TGCGCCAGCAGCCCAATGAGGGGGGGGGACACTGAAGCTTTCTTT. This translates into CASSPMRGGDTEAFF.

The chain employs TRBV2 and TRBJ1-2, with D unclear. V shed 8 bases and J shed 4 bases, with 17 bases lying between them. The CDR3 has 14 residues. Germline CDR1 reads SNHLY; CDR2 reads FYNNEI. The CDR3 region has the DNA TGTGCCAGCCCAGGTTTAGGGAGTAGCTATGGCTACACCTTC. It codes for CASPGLGSSYGYTF.

The V call is TRBV27, the J call TRBJ1-1; the D is unclear. CDR1 and CDR2 from the germline V gene are MNHEY and SMNVEV (reference sequence). Trimming cost V 2 bases and J 1 base, with 11 bases left between them. The CDR3 is 15 residues long. The chain's CDR3 is CASSLKEDPNTEAFF. The CDR3 DNA is TGTGCCAGCAGTTTAAAGGAGGATCCGAACACTGAAGCTTTCTTT.

The chain joins TRBV6-1 to TRBJ2-7, with D uncertain. The CDR3 sequence is 13 residues long. V was pared by 2 bases and J by 2 bases, with 7 bases between. CDR1 MNHNS and CDR2 SASEGT come from the germline V gene. The CDR3 DNA sequence: TGTGCCAGCAGTGAATCTCGGGCCTACGAGCAGTACTTC. Amino acids: CASSESRAYEQYF.

V usage is TRBV7-2 and J usage is TRBJ2-7, with 8 nucleotides matching TRBD2. Looked up from germline, CDR1 is SGHTA and CDR2 is FQGNSA. This CDR3 has 16 amino acids. Germline trimming cut 0 bases from V and 1 base from J; bases unmatched to any gene: 5. The CDR3 nucleotides are TGTGCCAGCAGCTTAGCGCGGGGGGTTAGATCCTACGAGCAGTACTTC. Translation: CASSLARGVRSYEQYF.

The rearrangement links TRBV30 to TRBJ1-1; TRBD1 is a possible D gene (5 bases). V was shortened by 5 bases and J by 1 base, with 11 bases between the two germline ends. This CDR3 has 13 amino acids. Germline assignment: CDR1 GTSNPN and CDR2 SVGIG (reference sequence). The CDR3 nucleotides are TGTGCCTGGGGGCCCCAGGGGAACACTGAAGCTTTCTTT. Translated: CAWGPQGNTEAFF.

The rearrangement links TRBV13 to TRBJ2-7; maybe TRBD1 (6 bases). There are 13 residues in the CDR3. Per germline, CDR1 PRHDT and CDR2 FYEKMQ (reference sequence). V dropped 3 bases and J dropped 0 bases, with 6 bases sitting between them. Here the CDR3 reads CASSLDSSYEQYF. The CDR3 DNA sequence: TGTGCCAGCAGCTTGGACAGCTCCTACGAGCAGTACTTC.

The V and J genes are TRBV28 and TRBJ2-3, with 14 positions matching TRBD2. Trimming at V came to 5 bases and at J to 4 bases, leaving 11 bases not matched to a gene. This CDR3 has 18 amino acids. Germline loops: CDR1 MDHEN, CDR2 SYDVKM. CDR3 amino acids: CASSIRRTSGRSADTQYF. For the CDR3, the DNA is TGTGCCAGCAGTATAAGGCGGACTAGCGGGAGGTCGGCAGATACGCAGTATTTT.

V and J are TRBV7-9 and TRBJ2-1; the D is unclear. CDR1 SEHNR and CDR2 FQNEAQ come from the germline V gene (reference sequence). CDR3 length: 15 residues. The germline V and J ends were trimmed by 5 bases and 0 bases, with 11 bases remaining between them. This CDR3 is CASSPRLSSYNEQFF. The CDR3 region has the DNA TGTGCCAGCAGCCCCCGACTTAGCTCCTACAATGAGCAGTTCTTC.

The V and J genes are TRBV15 and TRBJ2-1; the match to TRBD1 covers 9 bases. V lost 2 bases, J lost 5 bases, and 10 bases stayed unmatched. CDR3 length: 17 amino acids. Germline CDR1 reads LNHNV; CDR2 reads YYDKDF (reference sequence). This CDR3 is CATSRKTRQGVHNEQFF. The CDR3 DNA reads as TGTGCCACCAGCAGAAAAACGAGACAGGGGGTCCACAATGAGCAGTTCTTC. Together with reference TRBV15 and TRBJ2-1, the CDR3 gives the full variable domain: DAMVIQNPRYQVTQFGKPVTLSCSQTLNHNVMYWYQQKSSQAPKLLFHYYDKDFNNEADTPDNFQSRRPNTSFCFLDIRSPGLGDTAMYLCATSRKTRQGVHNEQFFGPGTRLTVL.

This sequence joins TRBV5-5 and TRBJ1-2; D might be TRBD1 (6 bases). Trimming removed 0 bases at V and 4 bases at J, with 10 bases between. CDR3 size: 14 residues. Germline-derived CDR1 and CDR2 are SGHKS and YYEKEE (reference sequence). CDR3 sequence (DNA): TGTGCCAGCAGCTTGGGCGGGGGCCTCTATGGCTACACCTTC. Its translation: CASSLGGGLYGYTF.

The CDR3 sequence is CASRPGTATDTQYF. CDR3 nucleotide sequence: TGTGCCAGCCGTCCCGGGACAGCCACAGATACGCAGTATTTT. V is TRBV27 and J is TRBJ2-3; 7 bases are shared with TRBD1. J lost 2 bases, V lost 8 bases, and 7 bases had no gene match. This CDR3 comprises 14 residues. CDR1 MNHEY and CDR2 SMNVEV come from the germline V gene (reference sequence).

The chain employs TRBV7-9 and TRBJ2-3; 8 bases line up with TRBD2. This CDR3 is 17 amino acids long. The germline gives CDR1 SEHNR, CDR2 FQNEAQ (reference sequence). Trimming removed 1 base from V and 3 bases from J; junction bases left unmatched: 9. The CDR3 bases are TGTGCCAGCAGCTTAGTGGCGGGAGGTTTAGGGACAGATACGCAGTATTTT. Its translation: CASSLVAGGLGTDTQYF.

J is TRBJ2-7 and V is TRBV19; D may be TRBD1 (5 bases). V lost 3 bases, J lost 5 bases, and 17 bases lay in between. CDR1 is LNHDA, CDR2 SQIVND, per germline (reference sequence). The length of the CDR3 is 15 residues. In nucleotides, the CDR3 is TGTGCCAGTAGTATCTGGCAGGGCCGTAGTGACGAGCAGTACTTC. Its protein is CASSIWQGRSDEQYF.

The CDR3 bases are TGCGCCAGCAGTCGAAACTTCGGGGGGGGCGAGCAGTACTTC. It yields the protein CASSRNFGGGEQYF. The V and J genes are TRBV4-3 and TRBJ2-7, with 8 nucleotides matching TRBD2. V lost 6 bases to trimming and J lost 6 bases; unmatched junction nucleotides: 10. This CDR3 has 14 amino acids. Germline V gene sequence: CDR1 LGHNA, CDR2 YSLEER.

The chain recombines TRBV15 with TRBJ2-7; 10 bases align to TRBD2. With V trimmed by 3 bases and J by 4 bases, 12 bases remained unmatched. Germline CDR1 LNHNV, CDR2 YYDKDF (reference sequence). The CDR3 has 17 residues. The CDR3 here is CATSSPVEPAGGYEQYF. The CDR3 DNA sequence: TGTGCCACCAGCAGTCCAGTCGAACCAGCGGGAGGGTACGAGCAGTACTTC. Full variable domain (outside the CDR3, taken from reference TRBV15 and TRBJ2-7): DAMVIQNPRYQVTQFGKPVTLSCSQTLNHNVMYWYQQKSSQAPKLLFHYYDKDFNNEADTPDNFQSRRPNTSFCFLDIRSPGLGDTAMYLCATSSPVEPAGGYEQYFGPGTRLTVT.

This clone has more than one count but fewer than ten. The rearrangement uses TRBV11-1 and TRBJ2-1, with D unresolved. CDR3 length: 15 residues. Trimming cost V 3 bases and J 0 bases, with 9 bases left between them. The germline gives CDR1 SGHAT, CDR2 FQDESV (reference sequence). The CDR3 DNA reads TGTGCCAGCAGCTTCTTAACGAGCTCCTACAATGAGCAGTTCTTC. It encodes CASSFLTSSYNEQFF.